This T cell receptor (beta chain) was identified in a study of blood T cell repertoires in COVID-19. About the study: PBMCs, B-cell-depleted T cells, or T cells were the source of the cDNA or gDNA that made up the material.

The data were produced by immunoSEQ multiplex PCR, yet TCRdb's version contains in-frame clones alone and is incomplete. Of 360,000 or so clones listed, roughly 87% are singletons. J gave up 1 base and V 5 bases, and 9 bases lay outside the gene matches. The germline V gene encodes CDR1 MNHEY and CDR2 SMNVEV (reference sequence). This CDR3 contains 18 residues. The TCR was taken from a woman aged 25 to 39 who had recovered from COVID-19. The sequencing sample was made of PBMCs or T cells enriched from blood (not recorded which). The V call is TRBV27, the J call TRBJ2-3, with 13 positions matching TRBD2. This chain's CDR3 is CASSPNPGLAGRTDTQYF. DNA for the CDR3: TGTGCCAGCAGTCCCAACCCGGGACTAGCGGGGCGCACAGATACGCAGTATTTT.